This TCR beta chain derives from a study of preoperative IRX-2 immunotherapy in early breast cancer. Trimming pared 1 base from V and 0 bases from J, leaving 7 bases between. Germline CDR1 reads SGHAT; CDR2 reads FQNNGV. This CDR3 has 14 residues. Using immunoSEQ multiplex PCR, the repertoire was profiled, and TCRdb retains in-frame clones only, with some absent. The data hold more than 50,000 clones, with roughly 94% observed a single time. Sample treatment: preoperative locoregional IRX-2 cytokine immunotherapy. Samples came from a phase Ib trial of preoperative locoregional IRX-2 cytokine immunotherapy.

This TCR came from a human donor with breast cancer. This specimen was taken from a patient treated with IRX-2 immunotherapy. This chain connects TRBV11-2 to TRBJ2-7; no reliable D call. The CDR3 bases are TGTGCCAGCAGCTTAGGAGGCCTCTCCTACGAGCAGTACTTC. It translates to CASSLGGLSYEQYF.